The 19 T cell receptor beta chains below come from one sample, sequenced in a study of CD8+ T cells in alopecia areata. cDNA prepared by RNA extraction and subsequent reverse transcription served as the template for sequencing. TCRdb keeps only in-frame clones here, not all; method: immunoSEQ multiplex PCR. Altogether some 150,000 clones are present, 40% to 65% being singletons, with the ten largest covering just under 20%. Material: CD8+ T cells sorted from blood, obtained at week 0. All receptors derive from a human donor with alopecia areata.

V gene TRBV7-9 combines with J gene TRBJ2-7; D not resolved. V was cut by 4 bases and J by 4 bases, with 20 bases left in between. CDR1 SEHNR and CDR2 FQNEAQ come from the germline V gene (reference sequence). This CDR3 is 16 amino acids long. The CDR3 DNA reads as TGTGCCAGCAGCTCTCGAATAAAATCGACTTCGTACGAGCAGTACTTC. It specifies CASSSRIKSTSYEQYF.

V and J are TRBV27 and TRBJ2-7; a weak D match, TRBD2 (5 bases). The CDR3 length is 15 residues. The V and J ends lost 4 bases and 4 bases respectively, with 17 bases between them. CDR1 is MNHEY and CDR2 is SMNVEV in the germline V gene (reference sequence). The CDR3 nucleotides read TGTGCCAGCAGTTCCCGGAAAAGGAGGATGTACGAGCAGTACTTC. Residues: CASSSRKRRMYEQYF.

Comment on this clone: Different DNA sequences within this sample yield the same CDR3. The chain has TRBV7-9 and TRBJ1-1; D is unclear. Per germline, CDR1 SEHNR and CDR2 FQNEAQ (reference sequence). V was pared by 1 base and J by 4 bases, with 4 bases between. The CDR3 sequence is 12 residues long. The CDR3 loop is CASSLGSTEAFF. CDR3 DNA: TGTGCCAGCAGCTTAGGGTCCACTGAAGCTTTCTTT.

In this sample, this clone turned up a few times. This chain joins TRBV5-1 and TRBJ2-1; the D call may be TRBD1 or TRBD2 (5 bases each). The CDR3 length is 15 residues. The V and J ends lost 4 bases and 8 bases respectively, with 19 bases between them. CDR1 and CDR2 from the germline V gene are SGHRS and YFSETQ. The CDR3 spells CASSRKAGDGYEQFF. Here the CDR3 DNA reads TGCGCCAGCAGCCGGAAGGCTGGGGACGGGTATGAGCAGTTCTTC.

This clone was counted a single time. This chain joins TRBV23-1 and TRBJ1-1; D is ambiguous. TRBV23-1 is an open reading frame, and its role is uncertain. The CDR3 has 12 amino acids. Trimming took 10 bases from V and 3 from J, leaving 12 bases between them. The DNA for the CDR3 is TGCGCCACAAAATCTCGGTACACTGAAGCTTTCTTT. It encodes CATKSRYTEAFF.

This rearrangement joins TRBV6-1 to TRBJ2-3; D gene uncertain. V shed 7 bases and J shed 5 bases, with 10 bases lying between them. The CDR3 has 12 residues. The germline V gene has CDR1 MNHNS and CDR2 SASEGT. The CDR3 coding sequence is TGTGCCAGCATGAAGGGTGGAGATACGCAGTATTTT. This sequence encodes CASMKGGDTQYF.

V is TRBV29-1 and J is TRBJ1-2, with D perhaps matching TRBD1 (5 bases). The CDR3 extends over 18 amino acids. Germline V gene data show CDR1 as SQVTM and CDR2 as ANQGSEA. V lost 6 bases to trimming and J lost 4 bases, with 30 bases between them. As DNA, the CDR3 is TGCAGCGTATACGAAACGACAGAGACGCTAGCTTACTCCTATGGCTACACCTTC. This codes for CSVYETTETLAYSYGYTF.

DNA of the CDR3: TGTGCCAGCGGGGGACAGGGGGCAGGGTATGAGCAGTTCTTC. Translating gives CASGGQGAGYEQFF. The V gene is TRBV6-5, the J gene TRBJ2-1; TRBD1 matches at 12 bases. This CDR3 has 14 amino acids. V shed 8 bases, J shed 8 bases, and the junction held 7 bases outside the gene matches. Germline V CDR1 and CDR2: MNHEY, SVGAGI.

Of note for this clone: This same CDR3 is encoded by further DNA sequences in the sample. This sequence joins TRBV29-1 and TRBJ2-2, with D unresolved. The CDR3 is made up of 12 amino acids. V was trimmed by 4 bases and J by 1 base, leaving 4 bases between them. Germline V gene lookup returns CDR1 SQVTM and CDR2 ANQGSEA. CDR3 sequence (DNA): TGCAGCGTTGTCCGGAACACCGGGGAGCTGTTTTTT. Translated, it gives CSVVRNTGELFF.

This clone was observed a handful of times. The genes are TRBV4-3 and TRBJ2-3; 7 nucleotides align to TRBD2. Germline lookup yields CDR1 LGHNA and CDR2 YSLEER. CDR3 size: 16 residues. The V and J ends lost 0 bases and 1 base, in that order; junction bases with no gene match: 4. The CDR3 region is CASSQDTGGGTDTQYF. The CDR3 DNA is TGCGCCAGCAGCCAAGACACGGGGGGTGGCACAGATACGCAGTATTTT.

The chain employs TRBV27 and TRBJ1-6, with D unclear. The V gene lost 5 bases and the J gene lost 7 bases, with 12 bases spanning the gap. Germline CDR1 and CDR2: MNHEY and SMNVEV (reference sequence). The CDR3 extends over 14 amino acids. The CDR3 DNA sequence: TGTGCCAGCAGTACCGGACGTCCGAATTCACCCCTCCACTTT. Translating it yields CASSTGRPNSPLHF.

The chain has TRBV14 and TRBJ1-2; possibly TRBD1 for D (6 bases). The CDR3 totals 14 residues. Trimming cost V 3 bases and J 4 bases, with 12 bases left between them. Germline loops: CDR1 SGHDN, CDR2 FVKESK. The CDR3: CASSQGTGLYGYTF. The CDR3 DNA is TGTGCCAGCAGCCAGGGTACAGGGCTCTATGGCTACACCTTC.

This rearrangement joins TRBV5-6 to TRBJ1-6; no clear D gene. The CDR3 is 12 amino acids. Trimming took off 4 bases at V and 7 bases at J, with 6 bases between the two ends. Germline CDR1 SGHDT, CDR2 YYEEEE. CDR3 sequence reads: CASSPGNSPLHF. CDR3 nucleotide sequence: TGTGCCAGCAGCCCTGGAAATTCACCCCTCCACTTT.

The rearrangement joins TRBV4-3 to TRBJ2-2; D is uncertain. This CDR3 is 16 amino acids long. Trimming cost V 1 base and J 0 bases, with 9 bases left between them. CDR1 LGHNA and CDR2 YSLEER come from the germline V gene. Here the CDR3 DNA reads TGCGCCAGCAGCCAAGGGGCGGTGGCGAACACCGGGGAGCTGTTTTTT. Protein product: CASSQGAVANTGELFF.

This sequence joins TRBV5-6 and TRBJ1-1; D remains ambiguous. The V gene's germline CDR1 is SGHDT and CDR2 YYEEEE. There are 13 residues in the CDR3. The ends were cut back, 0 bases at V and 7 bases at J, with 10 bases in the middle. CDR3 nucleotide sequence: TGTGCCAGCAGCTTGGCGGGGTCTAATGAAGCTTTCTTT. This gives the protein CASSLAGSNEAFF.

Only a few counts were recorded for this clone. The chain uses TRBV15 and TRBJ2-4, with D uncertain. V lost 0 bases and J lost 7, with 10 bases in between. From germline, CDR1 is LNHNV and CDR2 YYDKDF (reference sequence). The CDR3 totals 14 residues. The CDR3 region is CATSRDSNMNIQYF. The CDR3 DNA sequence: TGTGCCACCAGCAGAGATTCGAATATGAACATTCAGTACTTC.

The chain links TRBV18 to TRBJ2-7, with D possibly matching TRBD2 (5 bases). Trimming stripped 5 bases from V and 6 bases from J, with 14 bases between. Germline values: CDR1 KGHSH, CDR2 LQKENI. The CDR3 runs 13 residues. CDR3 nucleotides: TGTGCCAGCTCATTCGACGGGGTTTCCGAGCAGTACTTC. It is translated as CASSFDGVSEQYF.

The chain uses TRBV7-6 and TRBJ2-1, with D perhaps being TRBD1 or TRBD2 (5 bases each). Looked up from germline, CDR1 is SGHVS and CDR2 is FNYEAQ. Deletions cut 1 base from V and 8 bases from J, with 15 bases between. The CDR3 loop spans 15 amino acids. The CDR3 sequence is CASSLGGLMGDEQFF. The CDR3 DNA follows: TGTGCCAGCAGCTTAGGAGGGTTGATGGGGGATGAGCAGTTCTTC.

This clone was observed once. J is TRBJ2-1 and V is TRBV27; D is unclear. Germline CDR1 MNHEY, CDR2 SMNVEV (reference sequence). The CDR3 is made up of 13 amino acids. The V end was cut by 3 bases, the J end by 4 bases, with 7 bases between. The DNA of the CDR3 is TGTGCCAGCAGTTTGGGGTATTACAATGAGCAGTTCTTC. This gives the protein CASSLGYYNEQFF.